The clone carrying this T cell receptor (beta chain) was counted a few times. No antigen is known for it. This entry belongs to a study of vaccination and CD4 T cells after COVID-19. The wider study: Comprising six males and four females, the convalescent participants counted two Hispanic individuals among them. Findings of the study overall: The study found that a median about 85% of reactive clones in convalescent patients appeared only post-vaccination. Although the median of SARS-CoV-2-reactive clonotypes rose from about 20 to 38, the change was not significant.

Documented treatment: approximately 9-day PBMC culture with coronavirus spike peptide pools or control peptides (ViraFEST assay). The length of the CDR3 is 12 residues. The V gene lost 3 bases and the J gene lost 1 base, with 3 bases spanning the gap. From germline, CDR1 is SNHLY and CDR2 FYNNEI. Sequenced with the Oncomine TCR Beta short-read assay was DNA taken from cultured CD4+ T cells. Via MiXCR, TCRdb re-called the PCR reads, giving one row per CDR3 protein. The sample holds around 26,000 distinct CDR3 sequences, about 60% seen once. V is TRBV2 and J is TRBJ1-1; D call uncertain. This TCR derives from a human donor who had recovered from COVID-19. The sequencing input was CD4+ T cells from blood, cultured in vitro. Written as DNA, the CDR3 is TGTGCCAGCAGTGAGGAGAACACTGAAGCTTTCTTT. The encoded protein is CASSEENTEAFF.